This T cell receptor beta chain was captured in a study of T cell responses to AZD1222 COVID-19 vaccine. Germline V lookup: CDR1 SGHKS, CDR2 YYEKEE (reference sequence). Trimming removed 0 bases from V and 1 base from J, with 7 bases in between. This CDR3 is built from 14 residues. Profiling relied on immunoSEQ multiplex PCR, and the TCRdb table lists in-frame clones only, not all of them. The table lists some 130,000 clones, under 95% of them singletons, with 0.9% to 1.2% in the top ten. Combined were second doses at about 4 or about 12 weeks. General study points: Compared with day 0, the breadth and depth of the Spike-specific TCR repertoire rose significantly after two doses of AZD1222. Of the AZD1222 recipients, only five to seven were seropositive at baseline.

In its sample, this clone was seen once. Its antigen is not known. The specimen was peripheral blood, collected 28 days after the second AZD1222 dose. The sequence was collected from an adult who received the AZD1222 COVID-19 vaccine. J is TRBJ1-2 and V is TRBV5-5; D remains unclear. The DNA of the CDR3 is TGTGCCAGCAGCTTGGAGACTGTTAACTATGGCTACACCTTC. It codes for CASSLETVNYGYTF.